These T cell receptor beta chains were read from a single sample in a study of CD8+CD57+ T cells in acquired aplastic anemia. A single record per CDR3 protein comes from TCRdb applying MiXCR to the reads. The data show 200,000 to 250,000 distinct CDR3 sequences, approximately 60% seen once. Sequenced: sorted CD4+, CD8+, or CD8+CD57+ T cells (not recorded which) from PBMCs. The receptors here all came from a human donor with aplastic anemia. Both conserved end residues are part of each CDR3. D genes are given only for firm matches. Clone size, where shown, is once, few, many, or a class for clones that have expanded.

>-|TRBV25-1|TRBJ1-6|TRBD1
CATTGGGWNSPLHF
TGTGCCACTACAGGGGGCGGTTGGAATTCACCCCTCCACTTT
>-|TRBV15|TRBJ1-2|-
CATSRDRGGNYYGYTF
TGTGCCACCAGCAGAGATCGGGGAGGGAATTACTATGGCTACACCTTC
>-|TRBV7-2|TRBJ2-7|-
CASSLGIMGEQYF
TGTGCCAGCAGCTTGGGTATAATGGGCGAGCAGTACTTC
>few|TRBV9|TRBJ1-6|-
CASSVQGHNSPLHF
TGTGCCAGCAGCGTTCAGGGACATAATTCACCCCTCCACTTT
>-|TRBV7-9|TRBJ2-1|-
CASSPSGDEQFF
TGTGCCAGCAGCCCCTCGGGCGATGAGCAGTTCTTC
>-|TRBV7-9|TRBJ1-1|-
CASSLVNRNTEAFF
TGTGCCAGCAGCTTAGTAAACCGGAACACTGAAGCTTTCTTT
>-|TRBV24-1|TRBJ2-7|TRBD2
CATSMAGEGYEQYF
TGTGCCACCAGTATGGCGGGAGAAGGCTACGAGCAGTACTTC
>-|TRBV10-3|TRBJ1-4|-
CAISDSDSYNEKLFF
TGTGCCATCAGTGATTCGGACAGCTATAATGAAAAACTGTTTTTT
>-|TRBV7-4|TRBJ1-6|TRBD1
CASSLGWTGGNSPLHF
TGTGCCAGCAGCTTAGGGTGGACAGGGGGTAATTCACCCCTCCACTTT
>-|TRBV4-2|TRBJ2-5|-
CASSQEPQRYQETQYF
TGTGCCAGCAGCCAAGAACCTCAGCGGTACCAAGAGACCCAGTACTTC
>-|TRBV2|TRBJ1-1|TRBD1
CASSVTRTGKNTEAFF
TGTGCCAGCAGTGTCACCCGGACAGGGAAAAACACTGAAGCTTTCTTT
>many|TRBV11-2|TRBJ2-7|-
CASSPNSYEQYF
TGTGCCAGCAGCCCTAACTCCTACGAGCAGTACTTC
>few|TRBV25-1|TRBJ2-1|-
CASSVDRDGNNEQFF
TGTGCCAGCAGTGTGGACCGGGACGGGAACAATGAGCAGTTCTTC
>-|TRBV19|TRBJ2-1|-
CASSIQLGYEQFF
TGTGCCAGTAGTATACAACTCGGTTATGAGCAGTTCTTC
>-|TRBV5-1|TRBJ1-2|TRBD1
CASSFDQGQGQGRHGYTF
TGCGCCAGCAGCTTCGACCAAGGTCAGGGACAGGGGAGACATGGCTACACCTTC
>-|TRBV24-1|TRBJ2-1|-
CATSDPLYNEQFF
TGTGCCACCAGTGATCCCCTCTACAATGAGCAGTTCTTC
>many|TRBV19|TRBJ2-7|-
CASSNVRDYYEQYF
TGTGCCAGTAGTAACGTCAGAGATTACTACGAGCAGTACTTC
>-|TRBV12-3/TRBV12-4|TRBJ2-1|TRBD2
CASNRASGVNGQFF
TGTGCCAGCAACAGGGCTAGCGGGGTCAATGGGCAGTTCTTC
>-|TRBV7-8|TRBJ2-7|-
CASSLAGIYYEQYF
TGTGCCAGCAGCTTGGCAGGGATTTACTACGAGCAGTACTTC
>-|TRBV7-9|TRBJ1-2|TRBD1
CASSPRDRPAVYGYTF
TGTGCCAGCAGCCCCCGGGACAGGCCAGCTGTTTATGGCTACACCTTC